The 9 T cell receptor beta chains given below trace back to one sample, sequenced in a study of tumor-infiltrating lymphocytes in primary liver carcinoma. Germline DNA was extracted too, while blood RNA derived from unsorted whole blood. The researchers produced TCR beta cDNA from approximately 460 ng total RNA with a constant-region primer. A slightly modified ARM-PCR protocol with three nested multiplex PCR rounds produced these TCR beta libraries. The first two PCR rounds, roughly 10 cycles each, used TRBV1-TRBV30 forward primers and a C-beta reverse primer. TCRdb processed the multiplex PCR reads anew with MiXCR; each CDR3 protein has one entry. This table has about 300,000 distinct CDR3 sequences, less than 75% appearing once. Specimen: peripheral blood. The receptors stem from a man in his forties or fifties with primary liver carcinoma and hepatitis B virus infection.

This clonotype was found once. A much larger clone lies a single base off, so this may be a read error. This chain joins TRBV6-6 and TRBJ2-6, with D unclear. Germline CDR1 and CDR2: MNHNY and SVGAGI (reference sequence). The CDR3 sequence is 15 residues long. The V end was cut by 0 bases, the J end by 0 bases, with 3 bases between. CDR3 coding DNA: TGTGCCAGCAGTTACTCGAACTCTGGGGCCAACGTCCTGACTTTC. Translating it yields CASSYSNSGANVLTF.

Remarks on this clonotype: Compared with germline, one end of the junction differs, possibly owing to a read error. The V call is TRBV5-6, the J call TRBJ2-1; 14 positions agree with TRBD2. The V gene's germline CDR1 is SGHDT and CDR2 YYEEEE. The CDR3 consists of 13 residues. CDR3 nucleotides: TGTGTCAGCAGCTTGGGGACTAGCGGGAGTTATTTCTTC. It codes for CVSSLGTSGSYFF.

Of note for this clonotype: A much more abundant neighbour one base away suggests this may be a read error. The chain combines TRBV14 with TRBJ2-1, with a weak D call TRBD1 (6 bases). Between the trimmed V and J ends, which lost 2 bases and 9 bases, there was a span of 14 bases. Germline V lookup: CDR1 SGHDN, CDR2 FVKESK. This CDR3 is 14 amino acids long. CDR3 in DNA: TGTGCCAGCAGCCAAAACAGGGCTGGGTGTGAGCAGTTCTTC. Its protein is CASSQNRAGCEQFF.

On this clonotype: Compared with germline, one end of the junction differs, possibly owing to a read error. V and J are TRBV7-3 and TRBJ2-2; 7 bases are a match to TRBD2. CDR1 and CDR2 from the germline V gene are SGHTA and FQGTGA. The CDR3 spans 14 residues. The CDR3 DNA reads TGTGCCAGCGGCTTAATGGGAGGGACCGGGGAGCTGTTTTTT. This codes for CASGLMGGTGELFF.

This clonotype was seen at least ten times. This chain links TRBV6-5 with TRBJ1-5, with D unclear. Looked up from germline, CDR1 is MNHEY and CDR2 is SVGAGI. CDR3 length equals 13 residues. The V end lost 3 bases, the J end lost 4 bases, and 7 bases lay between the germline ends. The CDR3 sequence is CASSYKINQPQHF. Written as DNA, the CDR3 is TGTGCCAGCAGTTATAAGATTAATCAGCCCCAGCATTTT.

CDR3 residues: CAISARGNTDTQYF. The CDR3 DNA reads TGTGCCATCAGTGCCCGGGGAAACACAGATACGCAGTATTTT. This chain connects TRBV10-3 to TRBJ2-3; D possibly corresponds to TRBD2 (5 bases). Per the germline V gene, CDR1 is ENHRY and CDR2 is SYGVKD. This CDR3 region has 14 residues. Trimming pared 4 bases from V and 2 bases from J, leaving 10 bases between.

V usage is TRBV10-3 and J usage is TRBJ2-3; TRBD2 agrees at 7 bases. Germline V gene data show CDR1 as ENHRY and CDR2 as SYGVKD. This CDR3 spans 12 amino acids. J was trimmed by 5 bases and V by 11 bases; bases with no gene match: 7. The CDR3 DNA follows: TGTGCCGTCGCCTCGGGGGGAGATACGCAGTATTTT. It specifies CAVASGGDTQYF.

As regards this clonotype: Possible read error: a much larger clone is one base away. The rearrangement joins TRBV6-1 to TRBJ1-5, with a weak D call TRBD1 (5 bases). The CDR3 is 13 residues long. V was cut by 4 bases and J by 5 bases, with 9 bases left in between. CDR1 and CDR2 from the germline V gene are MNHNS and SASEGT. The chain's CDR3 is CASSAGGDQPQHF. CDR3 sequence (DNA): TGTGCCAGCAGTGCGGGGGGGGATCAGCCCCAGCATTTT.

Comment on this clonotype: A much larger clone differs by one base, so this may be a read error. V is TRBV12-3 or TRBV12-4 and J is TRBJ1-2; D remains ambiguous. V was trimmed by 2 bases and J by 7 bases, leaving 14 bases between them. The CDR3 spans 14 residues. CDR3 nucleotide sequence: TGTGCCAGCAGTTTAAGGAGTGGCGGGCGTGGCTACACCTTC. Its translation is CASSLRSGGRGYTF.